This is a list of T cell receptor beta chains from one sample in a study of blood T cell repertoires in COVID-19. Clones were read by immunoSEQ multiplex PCR, and TCRdb kept only the in-frame ones, dropping some. The table shows some 200,000 clones, with roughly 80% occurring only once. Sequenced input: peripheral blood. These receptors were collected from a woman at least 80 years old with acute or convalescent COVID-19. Each CDR3 is given with its conserved first and last residue. D genes are given only for firm matches.

-	TRBJ2-3	TRBV5-1	TGCGCCAGCAGCTTACAGCTTTCTAGCACAGATACGCAGTATTTT	CASSLQLSSTDTQYF
TRBD1	TRBJ1-4	TRBV11-2	TGTGCCAGCAGCACCGGGACAGGTCCGGGCAATGAAAAACTGTTTTTT	CASSTGTGPGNEKLFF
-	TRBJ2-7	TRBV11-3	TGTGCCAGCAGCCTATCGGGTATCGAGCAGTACTTC	CASSLSGIEQYF
TRBD1	TRBJ1-4	TRBV19	TGTGCCAGTGGGGGACAGGTGTATGAAAAACTGTTTTTT	CASGGQVYEKLFF
-	TRBJ1-2	TRBV7-9	TGTGCCAGCAGCTTAGAGATGGTCGGACACCTTGGCTACACCTTC	CASSLEMVGHLGYTF
TRBD2	TRBJ2-7	TRBV6-6	TGTGCCAGCAGAATGACTAGCGGGGGCTACGAGCAGTACTTC	CASRMTSGGYEQYF
-	TRBJ2-5	TRBV3-1/TRBV3-2	TGTGCCAGCAGCCAAGCCCTGCGGGTTGGAGAGACCCAGTACTTC	CASSQALRVGETQYF
-	TRBJ1-2	TRBV3-1/TRBV3-2	TGTGCCAGCAGCTATTCTACTGTATACTATGGCTACACCTTC	CASSYSTVYYGYTF
-	TRBJ2-7	TRBV5-1	TGCGCCAGCAGCTTGGCCACAGGCTACGAGCAGTACTTC	CASSLATGYEQYF
-	TRBJ2-7	TRBV6-5	TGTGCCAGTGGAGGACAGCTCATCTCCTACGAGCAGTACTTC	CASGGQLISYEQYF
TRBD1	TRBJ2-7	TRBV10-3	TGTGCCATCAGTCCCGGGACAGGGGCCTACGAGCAGTACTTC	CAISPGTGAYEQYF
TRBD1	TRBJ2-1	TRBV10-3	TGTGCCATCAATGGACAGGGTGAAAACAATGAGCAGTTCTTC	CAINGQGENNEQFF
-	TRBJ2-1	TRBV28	TGTGCCACCCAAAGGGGTGAGCAGTTCTTC	CATQRGEQFF